A single sample gave rise to the 26 T cell receptor beta chains below, sequenced in a study of cytomegalovirus exposure and HLA in healthy donors. PCR employed 60 Vbeta and 13 Jbeta primers. Clones were read by immunoSEQ multiplex PCR, and TCRdb kept only the in-frame ones, dropping some. The sample has more than 100,000 clones, roughly 80% seen once; the top ten hold 1%. Input material: PBMCs. These receptor sequences come from a man aged 35 to 55 in good health and CMV-seronegative.

The chain couples TRBV28 to TRBJ2-7; 11 bases map to TRBD2. The CDR3 is 15 residues long. Germline V gene sequence: CDR1 MDHEN, CDR2 SYDVKM. J was trimmed by 1 base and V by 3 bases; bases with no gene match: 2. The CDR3 is CASSFSGRGSYEQYF. The CDR3 DNA reads TGTGCCAGCAGTTTTAGCGGGAGGGGGTCCTACGAGCAGTACTTC. Full variable domain (outside the CDR3, taken from reference TRBV28 and TRBJ2-7): DVKVTQSSRYLVKRTGEKVFLECVQDMDHENMFWYRQDPGLGLRLIYFSYDVKMKEKGDIPEGYSVSREKKERFSLILESASTNQTSMYLCASSFSGRGSYEQYFGPGTRLTVT.

V and J are TRBV20-1 and TRBJ1-1, with D tentatively TRBD1 (5 bases). This CDR3 has 11 residues. CDR1 and CDR2 (germline): DFQATT, SNEGSKA (reference sequence). Trimming shortened V by 2 bases and J by 11 bases, and 12 bases separated the two germline ends. The CDR3, as DNA: TGCAGTGCTAGAACGGCGGGGGAGGCTTTCTTT. It encodes CSARTAGEAFF.

The chain carries TRBV5-1 and TRBJ2-3; 9 bases are shared with TRBD1. The CDR3 runs 16 residues. The germline V gene has CDR1 SGHRS and CDR2 YFSETQ. With 4 bases clipped from V and 3 bases from J, the junction kept 9 bases outside the gene matches. The CDR3 here is CASSQGTGRETDTQYF. CDR3 DNA sequence: TGCGCCAGCAGCCAGGGGACAGGGAGAGAGACAGATACGCAGTATTTT.

The chain couples TRBV11-2 to TRBJ2-2; possible D gene TRBD1, 5 bases. V gave up 5 bases and J gave up 10 bases, with 20 bases separating them. CDR1 SGHAT and CDR2 FQNNGV come from the germline V gene. The CDR3 contains 15 residues. In DNA, the CDR3 is TGTGCCAGCAGCAAAAGACTGACAGACCCCGCGGAGCTGTTTTTT. It translates to CASSKRLTDPAELFF.

The chain employs TRBV28 and TRBJ2-7, with 8 bases identical to TRBD1. V was pared by 3 bases and J by 0 bases, with 4 bases of the junction left unmatched. The CDR3 is 15 residues long. Germline CDR1 reads MDHEN; CDR2 reads SYDVKM. The CDR3 region is CASSFPGTGSYEQYF. The CDR3 region has the DNA TGTGCCAGCAGTTTCCCCGGGACAGGCTCCTACGAGCAGTACTTC.

This sequence joins TRBV7-8 and TRBJ2-7; D possibly corresponds to TRBD1 (5 bases). The CDR3 extends over 15 amino acids. The germline V gene encodes CDR1 SGHVS and CDR2 FQNEAQ. V was clipped by 5 bases and J by 3 bases, with 17 bases between them. CDR3 amino acids: CASSARQGTDYEQYF. The CDR3 nucleotides are TGTGCCAGCAGCGCCCGGCAGGGAACAGACTACGAGCAGTACTTC.

This chain joins TRBV2 and TRBJ2-5; 7 bases map to TRBD2. This CDR3 has 14 residues. The germline CDR1 and CDR2 sequences are SNHLY and FYNNEI. With V trimmed by 7 bases and J by 5 bases, 10 bases remained unmatched. CDR3 protein: CASTSREGWETQYF. The CDR3 DNA reads TGTGCCAGCACGTCGAGGGAGGGATGGGAGACCCAGTACTTC.

The DNA for the CDR3 is TGTGCCAGCAGTGAACCGGGCGGGGGGGACAATGAGCAGTTCTTC. It encodes CASSEPGGGDNEQFF. The chain links TRBV6-1 to TRBJ2-1; 9 bases fit TRBD2. V lost 2 bases, J lost 5 bases, and 4 bases stayed unmatched. Germline values: CDR1 MNHNS, CDR2 SASEGT. This CDR3 has 15 amino acids.

The chain combines TRBV2 with TRBJ1-1, with D perhaps TRBD1 (6 bases). The V end was cut by 1 base, the J end by 5 bases, with 11 bases between. Germline V lookup: CDR1 SNHLY, CDR2 FYNNEI. CDR3 size: 14 residues. CDR3 amino acids: CASSEEQGRTEAFF. The CDR3, as DNA: TGTGCCAGCAGTGAAGAACAGGGCCGAACTGAAGCTTTCTTT.

The chain recombines TRBV30 with TRBJ1-2, with D maybe TRBD1 (5 bases). Germline lookup yields CDR1 GTSNPN and CDR2 SVGIG (reference sequence). The CDR3 loop spans 13 amino acids. V gave up 3 bases and J gave up 3 bases, with 11 bases separating them. CDR3 DNA sequence: TGTGCCTGGAGAAACCAGGGCTACTATGGCTACACCTTC. It codes for CAWRNQGYYGYTF.

To note about this clone: Relative to the germline gene, one junction end is altered; a read error may explain this. The chain combines TRBV6-1 with TRBJ1-1; D possibly corresponds to TRBD1 (6 bases). The length of the CDR3 is 12 residues. The germline gives CDR1 MNHNS, CDR2 SASEGT. This CDR3 reads CASSEARGGGCF. CDR3 coding DNA: TGTGCCAGCAGTGAAGCGCGCGGCGGGGGCTGCTTT.

This chain links TRBV30 with TRBJ2-6; D is perhaps TRBD1 (6 bases). Per the germline V gene, CDR1 is GTSNPN and CDR2 is SVGIG (reference sequence). V was pared by 3 bases and J by 1 base, with 13 bases between. The CDR3 runs to 16 residues. Here the CDR3 DNA reads TGTGCCTGGAGCACAGGGAAGGGTTCTGGGGCCAACGTCCTGACTTTC. Its translation: CAWSTGKGSGANVLTF. The variable domain in full, with the rest retrieved from reference TRBV30 and TRBJ2-6, is SQTIHQWPATLVQPVGSPLSLECTVEGTSNPNLYWYRQAAGRGLQLLFYSVGIGQISSEVPQNLSASRPQDRQFILSSKKLLLSDSGFYLCAWSTGKGSGANVLTFGAGSRLTVL.

The V call is TRBV7-8, the J call TRBJ1-5; D possibly corresponds to TRBD1 (5 bases). CDR1 and CDR2 from the germline V gene are SGHVS and FQNEAQ. This CDR3 region has 15 residues. Trimming took 7 bases from V and 2 from J, leaving 15 bases between them. CDR3 amino acids: CASTGGGTGNQPQHF. The CDR3 DNA sequence: TGTGCCAGCACCGGCGGGGGGACCGGCAATCAGCCCCAGCATTTT.

V is TRBV9 and J is TRBJ1-3; D gene ambiguous. Germline V CDR1 and CDR2: SGDLS, YYNGEE. V lost 4 bases to trimming and J lost 4 bases, with 18 bases between them. The CDR3 runs to 16 residues. The CDR3 loop is CASSPISGKPGNTIYF. The CDR3 DNA is TGTGCCAGCAGCCCGATCTCCGGGAAGCCAGGAAACACCATATATTTT.

The genes are TRBV19 and TRBJ1-2; TRBD1 aligns across 9 bases. The CDR3 spans 16 residues. Germline CDR1 and CDR2: LNHDA and SQIVND (reference sequence). V trimming: 9 bases; J trimming: 0 bases; junction bases outside the gene matches: 11. CDR3 loop: CASFPGQGLANYGYTF. CDR3 DNA sequence: TGTGCCAGCTTCCCGGGACAGGGTTTGGCTAACTATGGCTACACCTTC. Drawing the rest from reference TRBV19 and TRBJ1-2, the complete variable domain is DGGITQSPKYLFRKEGQNVTLSCEQNLNHDAMYWYRQDPGQGLRLIYYSQIVNDFQKGDIAEGYSVSREKKESFPLTVTSAQKNPTAFYLCASFPGQGLANYGYTFGSGTRLTVV.

The chain employs TRBV5-4 and TRBJ1-4, with a possible D match to TRBD1 (5 bases). CDR3 length: 15 residues. Germline lookup yields CDR1 SGHNT and CDR2 YYREEE (reference sequence). Trimming removed 0 bases from V and 2 bases from J, with 8 bases in between. DNA of the CDR3: TGTGCCAGCAGCTTGGCAGGACATACTAATGAAAAACTGTTTTTT. Its translation is CASSLAGHTNEKLFF.

The V call is TRBV28, the J call TRBJ1-1, with D unresolved. V lost 6 bases and J 7 bases, leaving 15 bases between the germline ends. There are 13 residues in the CDR3. Germline V CDR1 and CDR2: MDHEN, SYDVKM. The CDR3 DNA reads TGTGCCAGCAGACCATCGGCGGAATATGAAGCTTTCTTT. As protein: CASRPSAEYEAFF.

The J gene is TRBJ2-1, the V gene TRBV7-3, with TRBD1 matching over 7 bases. Germline V CDR1 and CDR2: SGHTA, FQGTGA. After removal of 5 bases from V and 15 bases from J, the junction contained 13 bases not matched to a gene. This CDR3 is built from 13 residues. This CDR3 is CASSPDRDRRRFF. The CDR3 DNA reads TGTGCCAGCAGCCCAGACCGGGACAGAAGAAGGTTCTTC.

This clone occurred a few times. CDR3 sequence reads: CASSESENQPQHF. CDR3 sequence (DNA): TGTGCCAGCAGTGAATCCGAGAATCAGCCCCAGCATTTT. V and J are TRBV2 and TRBJ1-5, with no clear D. V was shortened by 2 bases and J by 4 bases, with 6 bases between the two germline ends. Germline CDR1 is SNHLY and CDR2 is FYNNEI. The CDR3 covers 13 residues.

The gene calls are TRBV30 and TRBJ1-1; D gene ambiguous. V shed 4 bases and J shed 0 bases, with 6 bases lying between them. The germline CDR1 and CDR2 sequences are GTSNPN and SVGIG (reference sequence). The CDR3 has 12 amino acids. CDR3 in amino acids: CAWTIMNTEAFF. The CDR3 nucleotides read TGTGCCTGGACCATCATGAACACTGAAGCTTTCTTT.

This clone showed up just a few times. The chain combines TRBV18 with TRBJ2-7, with 9 bases aligning to TRBD1. The germline V gene encodes CDR1 KGHSH and CDR2 LQKENI. This CDR3 has 15 residues. The V segment lost 0 bases and the J segment 3 bases; nucleotides outside the gene matches: 3. CDR3 sequence: CASSPPGQGGYEQYF. DNA of the CDR3: TGTGCCAGCTCACCACCGGGACAGGGAGGCTACGAGCAGTACTTC. The whole variable domain, filled in from reference TRBV18 and TRBJ2-7, reads NAGVMQNPRHLVRRRGQEARLRCSPMKGHSHVYWYRQLPEEGLKFMVYLQKENIIDESGMPKERFSAEFPKEGPSILRIQQVVRGDSAAYFCASSPPGQGGYEQYFGPGTRLTVT.

To note about this clone: Other DNA sequences in the sample encode the same CDR3. The chain combines TRBV30 with TRBJ2-7; D not resolved. This CDR3 region has 12 residues. Deletions cut 0 bases from V and 1 base from J, with 4 bases between. Per germline, CDR1 GTSNPN and CDR2 SVGIG (reference sequence). CDR3 protein: CAWSVLSYEQYF. CDR3 DNA: TGTGCCTGGAGTGTCCTGTCCTACGAGCAGTACTTC.

In its sample, this clone was seen once. The chain is built from TRBV2 and TRBJ1-4; D possibly corresponds to TRBD1 (6 bases). The ends were cut back, 6 bases at V and 5 bases at J, with 13 bases in the middle. Germline values: CDR1 SNHLY, CDR2 FYNNEI. The CDR3 runs 14 residues. Here the CDR3 DNA reads TGTGCCAGCAGCCTACAGGGCTCAAATGAAAAACTGTTTTTT. Translated, it gives CASSLQGSNEKLFF.

V gene TRBV7-8 combines with J gene TRBJ1-3; possible D gene TRBD1, 6 bases. The CDR3 sequence is 15 residues long. V dropped 7 bases and J dropped 0 bases, with 13 bases sitting between them. Germline V gene sequence: CDR1 SGHVS, CDR2 FQNEAQ. CDR3 nucleotides: TGTGCCAGCATCCGACAGGCCGTCTCTGGAAACACCATATATTTT. Its translation: CASIRQAVSGNTIYF.

V gene TRBV19 combines with J gene TRBJ1-1; 7 bases align to TRBD1. The CDR3 runs 14 residues. V dropped 4 bases and J dropped 0; count of bases not matched to a gene: 2. CDR1 is LNHDA and CDR2 is SQIVND in the germline V gene (reference sequence). This CDR3 is CASSRTGLNTEAFF. Written as DNA, the CDR3 is TGTGCCAGTAGTAGGACAGGTTTGAACACTGAAGCTTTCTTT.

The chain carries TRBV7-9 and TRBJ2-1, with 13 bases that match TRBD2. CDR1 is SEHNR, CDR2 FQNEAQ, per germline (reference sequence). The trim removed 5 bases at V and 1 base at J, leaving 8 bases unmatched. CDR3 length equals 18 residues. CDR3 bases: TGTGCCAGCAGCGATCGGACTAGCGGGAGCCCTTCCTACAATGAGCAGTTCTTC. It is translated as CASSDRTSGSPSYNEQFF.